This T cell receptor (beta chain) was recovered during a study of T cells after yellow fever vaccination (dated by TCRdb to between 2018 and 2020). Some background on the complete study: Libraries from fractions with low cell numbers were prepared with the SMART-Seq v4 Ultra Low Input RNA kit. To follow T-cell clones before and after primary and booster YFV17D yellow fever vaccination, bulk TCR alpha and beta repertoires were sequenced over time. Two healthy male donors, one aged 18 to 29 and one aged 30 to 40 years, made up the cohort. Blood was collected at multiple timepoints before and after primary and secondary immunization, and bulk PBMC replicates and cell subsets were isolated. The full study reports these points: Computational filtering was needed because FACS-sorted repertoires could contain abundant contaminating clonotypes from the bulk population. The secondary T-cell response was weaker than the primary response but faster, peaking on day 5 instead of day 15. Because the study included only two donors, the extent to which the findings can be generalized is limited. After the booster, most clones that had expanded after primary vaccination were detected again (almost 97% of CD4 and 88% of CD8), suggesting broad maintenance of memory. A small share of clonotypes occurred in both CD4 and CD8 compartments, likely arising from convergent recombination.

Comment on this clonotype: This receptor's antigen is unknown. No per-base quality is available; no much larger clone lies one base away.

Synthesis of TCR cDNA relied on 5'RACE template switching, a step that introduced a universal primer site along with unique molecular identifiers. Priming for cDNA synthesis came from both the TCR alpha and TCR beta constant segments. Library amplification used two PCR steps, and the second PCR step added sample barcodes and sequencing adapters. Sequencing of libraries was done on Illumina HiSeq 2500 (2x100 bp) or NovaSeq (2x150 bp). The authors' analysis ran thus. Reads were demultiplexed and collapsed into UMI consensus sequences with MIGEC, and V(D)J alignment was performed with MiXCR. Clonotypes responding to the vaccine were identified with edgeR on replicate PBMC samples, with the criteria of FDR below 0.01 and a log2 fold change above 5 up to day 15. Each bulk clonotype was labeled CD4 or CD8 based on which sequenced repertoire, CD4 or CD8, contained the clonotype at higher abundance. TCRdb itself trimmed the public reads at Q25 with fastp, ran MiXCR and retained productive beta chains. Duplicate CDR3 protein sequences are folded into a single record with the most common DNA and genes. These V and J calls are TCRdb output, not the study's own analysis. In all, the sample holds roughly 79,000 distinct CDR3 sequences, and roughly 7% of those were seen once. The top ten clones comprise around 28% of the sample.

Including the terminal cysteine and phenylalanine, the CDR3 comprises 13 residues. Of all the DNA, just the CDR3 is kept, 39 bases in frame from base 1. Taken from the germline V gene, the CDR1 and CDR2 loops are MNHNS and SASEGT. The V and J ends are trimmed by 8 bases and 2 bases, leaving 13 bases between them. In the paper's terms, the treatment or condition label means: live attenuated yellow fever vaccine strain. PBMCs were isolated from peripheral blood using a standard Ficoll-Paque protocol. CD4 and CD8 T-cell fractions were isolated with Dynabeads CD4 and CD8 positive selection kits. TriZol was used to extract RNA from bulk PBMCs, from CD4 and CD8 fractions, and from dextramer-positive and dextramer-negative fractions.

This TCR was sampled from a young man who received the YFV17D yellow fever vaccine. The sequenced sample was CD8+ T cells sorted from PBMCs, obtained 9 to 11 days after the first yellow fever vaccination. Recombination connected TRBV6-1 to TRBJ2-7; TRBD1 is perhaps the D gene, given 6 matching bases. The sequenced DNA: TGTGCCAGCGGGGAGACAGGACCCTACGAGCAGTACTTC. Its amino acids are CASGETGPYEQYF.